Sequencing of this T cell receptor (beta chain) was carried out in a study of CD8+ T cells in alopecia areata (dated by TCRdb to 2016 to 2019). Concerning the study at large: Treated patients were enrolled in an open-label pilot trial of oral tofacitinib, 5 to 10 mg twice daily, for moderate-to-severe alopecia areata. Tofacitinib was given for 6 to 18 months, followed by 6 months of follow-up off drug to assess delayed response and recurrence. To study T cell clonal expansion in alopecia areata, the researchers applied high-throughput TCRbeta sequencing to both the C3H/HeJ mouse model and human patients. Scalp tissue and sorted CD4+ and CD8+ peripheral blood T cells from patchy and totalis/universalis alopecia areata patients and from healthy controls were covered by human TCRbeta sequencing. Tofacitinib-treated patients had biopsies at baseline and at 4 and 24 weeks of treatment, with a later scalp biopsy in several patients. Scalp clonality was compared across normal scalp (n=4), patchy alopecia areata scalp (n=8), and alopecia totalis/universalis scalp (n=8). RNA was obtained with the PAXgene miRNA kit for fixed scalp, the miRNeasy kit for PBMCs, and the RNeasy kit for mouse skin. TCRbeta CDR3 regions were amplified by immunoSEQ multiplex PCR using 35 Vbeta forward and 13 Jbeta reverse primers. Results and caveats for the whole study, not just this receptor: Unlike mouse skin, which is dominated by gammadelta T cells, normal human skin has resident alphabeta T cells that are also sequenced, and this complicates analysis of the scalp TCR repertoire. Higher clonality and more expanded CD8+ clones were observed in lesional scalp than in normal scalp, particularly in alopecia totalis/universalis, a finding suggestive of antigenic drive. Shared TCR sequences between patients were less evident than in mice, which may be partly attributable to HLA diversity in the patient population.

The CDR3 numbers 11 residues from cysteine through phenylalanine. Only CDR3 DNA is held: 33 bases, read in frame from base 1. According to the germline V gene, CDR1 reads MGHDK and CDR2 reads SYGVNS. V and J are trimmed by 10 bases and 6 bases, and the gene matches miss 4 bases of the junction. The library was prepared using the immunoSEQ multiplex PCR assay. RNA was extracted from all samples and reverse transcribed into cDNA, which served as template for TCR sequencing. SuperScript III was used for first-strand cDNA synthesis, primed with a 2:1 mix of oligo-dT and random hexamers. A synthetic immune receptor repertoire was used to assess amplification bias, and residual bias was removed computationally. The source study handled its data this way. Raw reads were preprocessed for error removal, and CDR3 was defined according to IMGT conventions as running from the conserved cysteine to phenylalanine. Clonality was computed as 1 minus the Shannon entropy, with the entropy normalized by log2 of the number of productive unique TCRs. CD4 or CD8 identity of scalp clones was inferred by cross-referencing scalp TCRbeta sequences with sorted blood CD4 and CD8 repertoires. Held by TCRdb, this immuneACCESS table contains in-frame sequences only and omits some clones. Under half of the omission traces to an unresolved V gene where checked; the cause of the rest is unknown. The V and J calls and clone size are taken from that table; D and trimming were inferred from the DNA. This sample is represented by more than 150,000 clones; 40% to 60% of them were singletons. The ten largest clonotypes hold approximately 19% of the sample.

The sample's time point label, decoded: baseline before oral tofacitinib. Lesional scalp punch biopsies and peripheral blood were collected from alopecia areata patients. PBMCs were isolated by density centrifugation and stained for CD3, CD4 and CD8, and CD4+ and CD8+ T cells were sorted on a FACSAria. Only a few counts were recorded for this clone. Its antigen is still unknown. It has no much larger one-base neighbor in the sample; base qualities were not kept. Here the sequenced sample was CD8+ T cells sorted from blood, taken at week 0. The rearrangement joined TRBV25-1 to TRBJ1-2, with 8 bases in between that match TRBD1. This receptor was taken from a human donor with alopecia areata. The CDR3 protein is CATTGGDGYTF. The DNA is TGTGCCACCACAGGGGGTGATGGCTACACCTTC.